One and the same sample provided the 17 T cell receptor beta chains below, sequenced in a study of blood T cells in healthy people across ages. Together with a sample-barcoded 5' primer, a J-beta primer mix was included in a second PCR lasting about 6 to 11 cycles. TCRdb independently ran MiXCR on the 5' RACE reads; one entry per CDR3 protein. This sample has roughly 680,000 distinct CDR3 sequences, with under 65% found just once. The sample was blood. The receptors derive from an elderly woman in good health.

The chain couples TRBV27 to TRBJ2-3; maybe TRBD2 (6 bases). The germline CDR1 and CDR2 sequences are MNHEY and SMNVEV (reference sequence). Trimming took 7 bases from V and 4 from J, leaving 21 bases between them. The CDR3 loop spans 16 amino acids. The CDR3 loop is CASTKSPGGRADTQYF. As DNA, the CDR3 is TGTGCCAGCACCAAAAGCCCCGGGGGAAGGGCAGATACGCAGTATTTT.

V usage is TRBV29-1 and J usage is TRBJ1-1, with D unresolved. The CDR3 has 13 residues. From germline, CDR1 is SQVTM and CDR2 ANQGSEA. Trimming took off 6 bases at V and 3 bases at J, with 14 bases between the two ends. For the CDR3, the DNA is TGCAGCGTCCAGGCGACGCAGTACACTGAAGCTTTCTTT. It specifies CSVQATQYTEAFF.

V is TRBV2 and J is TRBJ2-7; D not resolved. V lost 8 bases to trimming and J lost 0 bases, with 17 bases between them. CDR1 is SNHLY and CDR2 is FYNNEI in the germline V gene. The CDR3 is 15 amino acids. CDR3 protein: CASRAETVFSYEQYF. DNA for the CDR3: TGTGCCAGCCGGGCCGAGACGGTCTTCTCCTACGAGCAGTACTTC. Complete variable domain (other parts from reference TRBV2 and TRBJ2-7): EPEVTQTPSHQVTQMGQEVILRCVPISNHLYFYWYRQILGQKVEFLVSFYNNEISEKSEIFDDQFSVERPDGSNFTLKIRSTKLEDSAMYFCASRAETVFSYEQYFGPGTRLTVT.

This chain joins TRBV27 and TRBJ1-1; D gene uncertain. The CDR3 extends over 16 amino acids. V lost 3 bases and J lost 1, with 15 bases in between. Germline V CDR1 and CDR2: MNHEY, SMNVEV (reference sequence). The CDR3 DNA reads as TGTGCCAGCAGTTTCGTGGGGTTGGGAACGAACACTGAAGCTTTCTTT. Translating gives CASSFVGLGTNTEAFF.

This clonotype has ten or more counts. This chain links TRBV12-3 or TRBV12-4 with TRBJ1-5; 8 bases map to TRBD1. The V segment lost 9 bases and the J segment 6 bases; nucleotides outside the gene matches: 10. The CDR3 length is 14 residues. The chain's CDR3 is CASVPTGESQPQHF. DNA of the CDR3: TGTGCCAGTGTACCGACAGGGGAAAGTCAGCCCCAGCATTTT.

The CDR3 sequence: CASSYRRDNQPQHF. DNA of the CDR3: TGTGCCAGCAGCTACCGACGGGACAATCAGCCCCAGCATTTT. This chain uses TRBV7-8 with TRBJ1-5; D is unclear. Per the germline V gene, CDR1 is SGHVS and CDR2 is FQNEAQ. The CDR3 extends over 14 amino acids. Trimming stripped 4 bases from V and 3 bases from J, with 10 bases between.

The CDR3 loop reads CASSQEIAGPDTQYF. In nucleotides, the CDR3 is TGCGCCAGCAGCCAAGAGATCGCGGGGCCCGATACGCAGTATTTT. The V gene is TRBV4-3, the J gene TRBJ2-3, with D tentatively TRBD2 (6 bases). Germline V CDR1 and CDR2: LGHNA, YSLEER. This CDR3 is built from 15 residues. Between the trimmed V and J ends, which lost 0 bases and 6 bases, there was a span of 13 bases.

In regard to this clonotype: A much larger clone lies a single base off, so this may be a read error. The rearrangement uses TRBV20-1 and TRBJ2-7, with 8 positions matching TRBD2. There are 15 residues in the CDR3. Germline-derived CDR1 and CDR2 are DFQATT and SNEGSKA (reference sequence). V shed 7 bases, J shed 6 bases, and the junction held 17 bases outside the gene matches. The CDR3 sequence: CSGAGTSVAGSEQYF. The CDR3 DNA follows: TGCAGTGGGGCCGGGACTAGTGTTGCCGGGAGCGAGCAGTACTTC.

This clonotype was recorded many times. The chain links TRBV29-1 to TRBJ1-2; D is ambiguous. Germline CDR1 SQVTM, CDR2 ANQGSEA. The length of the CDR3 is 13 residues. With 4 bases removed from V and 4 bases from J, the gap between germline ends came to 13 bases. The CDR3 loop reads CSVGDSEGYGYTF. CDR3 nucleotide sequence: TGCAGCGTTGGGGATTCGGAGGGCTATGGCTACACCTTC. Full variable domain (outside the CDR3, taken from reference TRBV29-1 and TRBJ1-2): SAVISQKPSRDICQRGTSLTIQCQVDSQVTMMFWYRQQPGQSLTLIATANQGSEATYESGFVIDKFPISRPNLTFSTLTVSNMSPEDSSIYLCSVGDSEGYGYTFGSGTRLTVV.

This sequence joins TRBV7-9 and TRBJ1-6; D is uncertain. The V gene lost 8 bases and the J gene lost 10 bases, with 15 bases spanning the gap. CDR1 is SEHNR, CDR2 FQNEAQ, per germline (reference sequence). The CDR3 covers 13 residues. CDR3 in DNA: TGTGCCAGCGTTGGGGTCGGGGTATCACCCCTCCACTTT. Residues: CASVGVGVSPLHF.

This clonotype was observed at least ten times. The CDR3 is CASRRTVDYEQYF. Written as DNA, the CDR3 is TGTGCCAGCAGACGGACTGTTGACTACGAGCAGTACTTC. This chain links TRBV6-6 with TRBJ2-7; D is possibly TRBD2 (5 bases). This CDR3 is 13 amino acids long. CDR1 and CDR2 from the germline V gene are MNHNY and SVGAGI (reference sequence). The V end was cut by 6 bases, the J end by 3 bases, with 12 bases between.

The chain recombines TRBV12-3 or TRBV12-4 with TRBJ2-3; 9 bases fit TRBD2. The junction had 6 bases not matched to a gene; V was cut back by 7 bases and J by 4 bases. There are 14 residues in the CDR3. This CDR3 reads CASTNLAGPDTQYF. Written as DNA, the CDR3 is TGTGCCAGCACCAACCTAGCGGGGCCAGATACGCAGTATTTT.

The chain combines TRBV2 with TRBJ2-7; a weak D match, TRBD2 (6 bases). TRBJ2-5 matches the DNA end more closely, so the J call is doubtful. The CDR3 length is 15 residues. Germline CDR1 reads SNHLY; CDR2 reads FYNNEI. The CDR3 nucleotides read TGTGCCAGCAGTGAATGGGAGGTCAGGGAAGAGACCCAGTACTTC. This translates into CASSEWEVREETQYF.

The rearrangement links TRBV12-3 or TRBV12-4 to TRBJ2-4; the D is unclear. The CDR3 covers 12 residues. The V end lost 4 bases, the J end lost 13 bases, and 14 bases lay between the germline ends. The CDR3 DNA reads as TGTGCCAGCAGTTACCTAGAGGATGAGCAGTACTTC. This translates into CASSYLEDEQYF.

V gene TRBV5-6 combines with J gene TRBJ2-5; D not certain. Near its end, the DNA agrees better with TRBJ2-7, so the J call may be wrong. The CDR3 totals 14 residues. The germline V gene encodes CDR1 SGHDT and CDR2 YYEEEE. The CDR3: CASSSGHRFYEQYF. CDR3 sequence (DNA): TGTGCCAGCAGCTCTGGGCACAGATTCTACGAGCAGTACTTC.

The chain couples TRBV3-1 to TRBJ1-2; D gene unclear. Germline CDR1 reads LGHDT; CDR2 reads YNNKEL (reference sequence). The CDR3 runs to 13 residues. V dropped 4 bases and J dropped 6 bases, with 12 bases sitting between them. CDR3 sequence (DNA): TGTGCCAGCAGCCCTATGGCGGCCCATGGCTACACCTTC. As protein: CASSPMAAHGYTF. The whole variable domain, remainder taken from reference TRBV3-1 and TRBJ1-2, is DTAVSQTPKYLVTQMGNDKSIKCEQNLGHDTMYWYKQDSKKFLKIMFSYNNKELIINETVPNRFSPKSPDKAHLNLHINSLELGDSAVYFCASSPMAAHGYTFGSGTRLTVV.

This clonotype was detected ten times or more. The J gene is TRBJ2-1, the V gene TRBV4-2; a weak D match, TRBD2 (6 bases). Germline V lookup: CDR1 LGHNA, CDR2 YNFKEQ. CDR3 length: 15 amino acids. V was pared by 6 bases and J by 1 base, with 13 bases between. CDR3 bases: TGTGCCAGCAGAAGGGACTTCGGGTCCTACAATGAGCAGTTCTTC. Encoded protein: CASRRDFGSYNEQFF.